A selection of T cell receptor beta chains follows, all from one sample in a study of cytomegalovirus exposure and HLA in healthy donors. Clones were sequenced by immunoSEQ multiplex PCR, and TCRdb holds only the in-frame ones, with some missing. Altogether more than 100,000 clones are present, roughly 70% being singletons, with the ten largest covering around 4%. The sample taken for sequencing was PBMCs. Receptors were obtained from a woman aged 40 to 55 in good health and CMV-seronegative. Each CDR3 is given with its conserved first and last residue. The D gene is left open where the match is weak. Size is omitted from some rows. Given values are once, few, many or a class for expanded clones.

j_call: TRBJ2-5; d_call: NA; clone_size: NA; v_call: TRBV9; cdr3_nt: TGTGCCAGCAGCGTTGGGGCAGGGGTCCAAGAGACCCAGTACTTC; cdr3_aa: CASSVGAGVQETQYF
j_call: TRBJ1-5; d_call: NA; clone_size: NA; v_call: TRBV7-9; cdr3_nt: TGTGCCAGCAGCTTAGGTTCGGGAATACGCAATCAGCCCCAGCATTTT; cdr3_aa: CASSLGSGIRNQPQHF
j_call: TRBJ1-5; d_call: NA; clone_size: NA; v_call: TRBV7-3; cdr3_nt: TGTGCCAGCAGGGATACAGATCAGCCCCAGCATTTT; cdr3_aa: CASRDTDQPQHF
j_call: TRBJ2-5; d_call: TRBD1; clone_size: NA; v_call: TRBV28; cdr3_nt: TGTGCCAGCAGTTCTTCAGGGGGCGAGAGGGAGACCCAGTACTTC; cdr3_aa: CASSSSGGERETQYF
j_call: TRBJ1-5; d_call: NA; clone_size: NA; v_call: TRBV7-9; cdr3_nt: TGTGCCAGCAGCTTAGCAGCCGTGGGCTATGGGCCCCAGCATTTT; cdr3_aa: CASSLAAVGYGPQHF
j_call: TRBJ1-2; d_call: TRBD1; clone_size: once; v_call: TRBV29-1; cdr3_nt: TGCAGCGTTGAAGGAGGGACAGGTTCAGCTAACTATGGCTACACCTTC; cdr3_aa: CSVEGGTGSANYGYTF
j_call: TRBJ1-5; d_call: NA; clone_size: NA; v_call: TRBV28; cdr3_nt: TGTGCCAGCAACTCGGGGGGCAGCGGTCAGCCCCAGCATTTT; cdr3_aa: CASNSGGSGQPQHF
j_call: TRBJ1-2; d_call: TRBD1; clone_size: NA; v_call: TRBV6-5; cdr3_nt: TGTGCCAGCAGGCGAACAGGGGTCGGCTACACCTTC; cdr3_aa: CASRRTGVGYTF
j_call: TRBJ2-6; d_call: TRBD1; clone_size: NA; v_call: TRBV5-4; cdr3_nt: TGTGCCAGCAGCTTGGGTCAGGGGGCGGGTGGGGCCAACGTCCTGACTTTC; cdr3_aa: CASSLGQGAGGANVLTF
j_call: TRBJ1-1; d_call: NA; clone_size: NA; v_call: TRBV6-5; cdr3_nt: TGTGCCAGCAGTTACTCGAAAGGGGCCCTAACAGAAGCTTTCTTT; cdr3_aa: CASSYSKGALTEAFF
j_call: TRBJ2-7; d_call: TRBD1; clone_size: NA; v_call: TRBV6-5; cdr3_nt: TGTGCCAGCAAATCAGGACAGGGGGCTGGCGAGCAGTACTTC; cdr3_aa: CASKSGQGAGEQYF
j_call: TRBJ2-1; d_call: TRBD2; clone_size: once; v_call: TRBV27; cdr3_nt: TGTGCCAGCAGTTCCCCCGGGACTAGCAGCACCAATGAGCAGTTCTTC; cdr3_aa: CASSSPGTSSTNEQFF
j_call: TRBJ2-3; d_call: TRBD1; clone_size: NA; v_call: TRBV2; cdr3_nt: TGTGCCAAAGCAAATGCCCAGGGGGCGGGCACAGATACGCAGTATTTT; cdr3_aa: CAKANAQGAGTDTQYF
j_call: TRBJ2-1; d_call: NA; clone_size: NA; v_call: TRBV7-2; cdr3_nt: TGTGCCAGCAGCTTAGCGTTGGAGTCTAGCGATGAGCAGTTCTTC; cdr3_aa: CASSLALESSDEQFF
j_call: TRBJ1-1; d_call: TRBD1; clone_size: NA; v_call: TRBV6-5; cdr3_nt: TGTGCAACGGGGACAGGGGGTGGCACTGAAGCTTTCTTT; cdr3_aa: CATGTGGGTEAFF
j_call: TRBJ2-1; d_call: TRBD2; clone_size: medium-sized; v_call: TRBV5-6; cdr3_nt: TGTGCCAGCAGTCATACTAGCGGGAGGGCCCACTCCTACAATGAGCAGTTCTTC; cdr3_aa: CASSHTSGRAHSYNEQFF
j_call: TRBJ2-1; d_call: TRBD1; clone_size: few; v_call: TRBV4-3; cdr3_nt: TGCGCCAGCAGCCAAGATCGGAGGACAGGGCCCCTTGAGCAGTTCTTC; cdr3_aa: CASSQDRRTGPLEQFF
j_call: TRBJ2-2; d_call: TRBD2; clone_size: NA; v_call: TRBV7-8; cdr3_nt: TGTGCCAGCAGCTTAGCGGCGGGGGGGAACACCGGGGAGCTGTTTTTT; cdr3_aa: CASSLAAGGNTGELFF
j_call: TRBJ2-1; d_call: TRBD2; clone_size: NA; v_call: TRBV11-3; cdr3_nt: TGTGCCAGCAGCTTCGGGACTAGTTCACCCAATGAGCAGTTCTTC; cdr3_aa: CASSFGTSSPNEQFF
j_call: TRBJ1-2; d_call: NA; clone_size: NA; v_call: TRBV7-9; cdr3_nt: TGTGCCAGCAGCTTAGAAGTGTTTAGGGACACTCGTAACTATGGCTACACCTTC; cdr3_aa: CASSLEVFRDTRNYGYTF
j_call: TRBJ2-2; d_call: TRBD1; clone_size: few; v_call: TRBV9; cdr3_nt: TGTGCCAGCAGCGTAGCCCAGGGGGCGAACACCGGGGAGCTGTTTTTT; cdr3_aa: CASSVAQGANTGELFF
j_call: TRBJ2-3; d_call: TRBD2; clone_size: NA; v_call: TRBV5-4; cdr3_nt: TGTGCCAGCAGCACAGGACTAGCGGACCTTCCCCTCACAGATACGCAGTATTTT; cdr3_aa: CASSTGLADLPLTDTQYF
j_call: TRBJ1-5; d_call: TRBD1; clone_size: NA; v_call: TRBV7-9; cdr3_nt: TGTGCCAGCAGCTTAGCGGGACAGAGCAATCAGCCCCAGCATTTT; cdr3_aa: CASSLAGQSNQPQHF
j_call: TRBJ2-1; d_call: TRBD2; clone_size: NA; v_call: TRBV6-4; cdr3_nt: TGTGCCAGCAGTGACGAGGCGGGGGGTTCCTACAATGAGCAGTTCTTC; cdr3_aa: CASSDEAGGSYNEQFF
j_call: TRBJ2-3; d_call: NA; clone_size: NA; v_call: TRBV19; cdr3_nt: TGTGCCAGTAGCCTAGCATGGGCTAGCACAGATACGCAGTATTTT; cdr3_aa: CASSLAWASTDTQYF
j_call: TRBJ2-7; d_call: NA; clone_size: NA; v_call: TRBV7-9; cdr3_nt: TGTGCCAGCAGCTTACTTCGGGCTAGCGATATCTACGAGCAGTACTTC; cdr3_aa: CASSLLRASDIYEQYF
j_call: TRBJ1-3; d_call: NA; clone_size: NA; v_call: TRBV6-5; cdr3_nt: TGTGCCAGCAAACCCGACAGGTCCTCTGGAAACACCATATATTTT; cdr3_aa: CASKPDRSSGNTIYF
j_call: TRBJ2-2; d_call: NA; clone_size: few; v_call: TRBV6-5; cdr3_nt: TGTGCCAGCAGTTACGCAGGGGAAGTCTCCGGGGAGCTGTTTTTT; cdr3_aa: CASSYAGEVSGELFF
j_call: TRBJ1-1; d_call: NA; clone_size: medium-sized; v_call: TRBV19; cdr3_nt: TGTGCCAGTGGTCAGACAATGAACACTGAAGCTTTCTTT; cdr3_aa: CASGQTMNTEAFF
j_call: TRBJ2-5; d_call: NA; clone_size: NA; v_call: TRBV11-2; cdr3_nt: TGTGCCAGCAGCCTTAGCGTCGGCCAAGAGACCCAGTACTTC; cdr3_aa: CASSLSVGQETQYF
j_call: TRBJ2-1; d_call: NA; clone_size: many; v_call: TRBV5-4; cdr3_nt: TGTGCCAGCAGCTCCTCCTTCGGTGACTACAATGAGCAGTTCTTC; cdr3_aa: CASSSSFGDYNEQFF
j_call: TRBJ1-1; d_call: NA; clone_size: NA; v_call: TRBV2; cdr3_nt: TGTGCCAGCAGTGGTAGTGCAGGCAGGGCTGCTTTCTTT; cdr3_aa: CASSGSAGRAAFF
j_call: TRBJ2-5; d_call: NA; clone_size: NA; v_call: TRBV19; cdr3_nt: TGTGCCAGTAGCCCCGCGAAGGAGACCCAGTACTTC; cdr3_aa: CASSPAKETQYF
j_call: TRBJ2-4; d_call: NA; clone_size: NA; v_call: TRBV11-2; cdr3_nt: TGTGCCAGCAGCTTAGTACTAGCCAAAAACATTCAGTACTTC; cdr3_aa: CASSLVLAKNIQYF
j_call: TRBJ1-2; d_call: TRBD1; clone_size: NA; v_call: TRBV6-1; cdr3_nt: TGTGCCAGCAGGTCGGGACAGGGGGCGACCTATGGCTACACCTTC; cdr3_aa: CASRSGQGATYGYTF
j_call: TRBJ2-5; d_call: TRBD1; clone_size: NA; v_call: TRBV5-5; cdr3_nt: TGTGCCAGCAGGCGACAGGGGAATCCCCAAGAGACCCAGTACTTC; cdr3_aa: CASRRQGNPQETQYF
j_call: TRBJ1-2; d_call: TRBD1; clone_size: NA; v_call: TRBV6-1; cdr3_nt: TGTGCCAGCAGTGCCGATAGGGACAGGGGACATTTCTATGGCTACACCTTC; cdr3_aa: CASSADRDRGHFYGYTF